The T cell receptor (beta chain) described here comes from a study of blood T cells in healthy people across ages. Overall study findings and caveats: Roughly linearly, TCR beta diversity per million T cells fell as age increased.

Notes on this clonotype: The antigen remains undetermined.

Primers used in a second PCR of about 6 to 11 cycles were a sample-barcoded 5' primer and a J-beta primer mix. TCRdb reprocessed the 5' RACE reads with MiXCR, giving one entry per CDR3 protein. The data contain about 830,000 distinct CDR3 sequences, 58% of them singletons. Donors were healthy Caucasian individuals from Russia aged roughly 6 to 90. The sequence came from a man between 25 and 39 years old in good health. The material sequenced was blood.

CDR3: CASSYSAQASYNEQFF. CDR3 DNA sequence: TGTGCCAGCAGTTACTCCGCACAGGCATCCTACAATGAGCAGTTCTTC. The chain has TRBV6-5 and TRBJ2-1; perhaps TRBD1 as D (5 bases). Trimming cost V 0 bases and J 1 base, with 10 bases left between them. Germline CDR1 reads MNHEY; CDR2 reads SVGAGI. The CDR3 runs to 16 residues.